This is a list of T cell receptor beta chains from one sample in a study of vaccination and CD4 T cells after COVID-19. No antigens are known for them. Using its own MiXCR run on the PCR reads, TCRdb lists one record per CDR3 protein. The repertoire holds approximately 9,300 distinct CDR3 sequences, with less than 55% as singletons. Specimen: CD4+ T cells from blood, cultured in vitro. The receptor source for this set is a human donor in good health. Each CDR3 is given with its conserved first and last residue. The D gene is left open where the match is weak. Clone size appears in some rows only: once, few, many, or a class for an expanded clone.

TRBV20-1,TRBJ2-3,NA,NA,CSARITDTQYF,TGCAGTGCTCGGATAACAGATACGCAGTATTTT
TRBV20-1,TRBJ1-2,few,NA,CSVPGKNNYGYTF,TGCAGTGTTCCGGGCAAAAATAACTATGGCTACACCTTC
TRBV7-3,TRBJ1-1,few,NA,CASSLVAPSLRGVDTEAFF,TGTGCCAGCAGCTTAGTAGCCCCGAGCCTCAGGGGAGTGGACACTGAAGCTTTCTTT
TRBV20-1,TRBJ1-1,NA,NA,CSADRTGNTEAFF,TGCAGTGCGGATCGGACGGGGAACACTGAAGCTTTCTTT
TRBV7-8,TRBJ1-5,once,NA,CASSQKMDSNQPQHF,TGTGCCAGCAGCCAAAAAATGGATAGCAATCAGCCCCAGCATTTT
TRBV2,TRBJ1-2,NA,NA,CASSETGTNYGYTF,TGTGCCAGCAGTGAGACGGGTACTAACTATGGCTACACCTTC
TRBV7-2,TRBJ1-6,NA,NA,CASRPTSSSPLHF,TGTGCCAGCAGACCAACATCAAGTTCACCCCTCCACTTT
TRBV6-5,TRBJ1-1,NA,NA,CASSFRAGIGTEAFF,TGTGCCAGCAGTTTTCGGGCAGGGATAGGGACTGAAGCTTTCTTT
TRBV12-3/TRBV12-4,TRBJ2-1,NA,NA,CAISLDNEQFF,TGTGCCATATCCCTGGACAATGAGCAGTTCTTC
TRBV4-1,TRBJ2-7,NA,NA,CASSQGRTLSSYEQYF,TGCGCCAGCAGCCAAGGCCGGACATTAAGCTCCTACGAGCAGTACTTC
TRBV6-1,TRBJ2-7,NA,NA,CASSLQGPPYEQYF,TGTGCCAGCAGTCTACAGGGTCCCCCCTACGAGCAGTACTTC
TRBV2,TRBJ1-1,once,NA,CASSEFNQKAFF,TGTGCCAGCAGTGAATTCAACCAGAAGGCTTTCTTT
TRBV20-1,TRBJ2-7,NA,NA,CSAREDRASSYEQYF,TGCAGTGCTAGAGAGGACAGAGCCAGCTCCTACGAGCAGTACTTC
TRBV7-8,TRBJ2-5,few,NA,CASSLGGRETQYF,TGTGCCAGCAGCTTAGGGGGACGCGAGACCCAGTACTTC
TRBV28,TRBJ1-1,NA,NA,CASSPRGELSNTEAFF,TGTGCCAGCAGTCCCAGGGGCGAGCTCTCGAACACTGAAGCTTTCTTT
TRBV27,TRBJ2-1,NA,TRBD2,CASSSPRGSTNEQFF,TGTGCCAGCAGTTCCCCCCGCGGGAGTACAAATGAGCAGTTCTTC
TRBV30,TRBJ1-5,NA,NA,CAWSMGQRGNQPQHF,TGTGCCTGGAGTATGGGACAACGGGGGAATCAGCCCCAGCATTTT
TRBV7-2,TRBJ1-1,few,NA,CASSLGAGYTEAFF,TGTGCCAGCAGCTTAGGGGCAGGGTACACTGAAGCTTTCTTT
TRBV7-2,TRBJ2-2,NA,NA,CASTPPGHGLGELFF,TGTGCCAGCACCCCCCCGGGACATGGACTCGGGGAGCTGTTTTTT
TRBV30,TRBJ1-5,NA,NA,CAWGRDSNQPQHF,TGTGCCTGGGGCCGAGATAGCAATCAGCCCCAGCATTTT
TRBV6-5,TRBJ1-6,few,NA,CASSSRDTDSPLHF,TGTGCCAGCAGTTCGCGGGACACTGATTCACCCCTCCACTTT
TRBV24-1,TRBJ1-1,NA,NA,CATSDLGGLDTEAFF,TGTGCCACCAGTGATTTGGGGGGCCTAGACACTGAAGCTTTCTTT
TRBV7-8,TRBJ2-1,NA,TRBD1,CASSLAARGSYSNEQFF,TGTGCCAGCAGCTTAGCGGCCAGGGGGTCATATTCCAATGAGCAGTTCTTC